This T cell receptor (beta chain) was obtained from a study of blood T cell repertoires in COVID-19. Study as a whole: Some COVID-19 samples were acute and others convalescent; all came from the United States, Italy and Spain. The analysed material was cDNA or gDNA that came from T cells, B-cell-depleted T cells, or PBMCs.

In the original processing: The authors estimated nucleated cell counts from reference gene primer amplification. Data came from immunoSEQ multiplex PCR; TCRdb stores just in-frame clones and leaves some out. V and J calls plus clone size are reproduced from that table; the DNA served to infer D and trimming. The top ten hold around 1% of the sample, which has some 300,000 clones, 90% seen once. The CDR3 has 15 amino acids. Germline loops: CDR1 SGHTA, CDR2 FQGNSA. V was trimmed by 0 bases and J by 8 bases, leaving 16 bases between them. This clonotype was sampled from a woman between 40 and 55 years old with COVID-19, enrolled during active disease. Material: peripheral blood. This chain links TRBV7-2 with TRBJ1-2, with D unclear. The chain's CDR3 is CASSLADGVLRGYTF. Here the CDR3 DNA reads TGTGCCAGCAGCTTAGCGGACGGGGTCCTCAGAGGCTACACCTTC.